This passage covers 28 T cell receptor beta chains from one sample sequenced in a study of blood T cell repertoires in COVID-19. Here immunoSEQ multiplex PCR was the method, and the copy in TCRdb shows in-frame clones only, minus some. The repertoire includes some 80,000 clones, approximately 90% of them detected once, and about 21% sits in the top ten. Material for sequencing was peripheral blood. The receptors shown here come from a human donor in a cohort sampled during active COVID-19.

The CDR3 DNA follows: TGCGCCAGCAGCCCAGCCCCGGGACACGCGTCCTACGAGCAGTACTTC. It codes for CASSPAPGHASYEQYF. The J gene is TRBJ2-7, the V gene TRBV5-1; a possible D gene is TRBD1 (6 bases). The CDR3 has 16 residues. Trimming left V 4 bases short and J 1 base short, with 18 bases between. Germline CDR1 SGHRS, CDR2 YFSETQ.

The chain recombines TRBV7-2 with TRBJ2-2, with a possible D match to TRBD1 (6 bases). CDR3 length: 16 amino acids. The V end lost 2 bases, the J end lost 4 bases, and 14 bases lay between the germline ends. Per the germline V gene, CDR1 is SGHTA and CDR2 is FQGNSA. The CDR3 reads CASSLRQGLITGELFF. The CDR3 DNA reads TGTGCCAGCAGCTTAAGGCAGGGGTTGATCACCGGGGAGCTGTTTTTT.

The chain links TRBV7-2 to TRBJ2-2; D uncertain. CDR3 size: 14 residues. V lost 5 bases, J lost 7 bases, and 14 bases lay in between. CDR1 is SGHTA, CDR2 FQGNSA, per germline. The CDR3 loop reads CASSPTWRYGELFF. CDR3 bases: TGTGCCAGCAGCCCGACTTGGCGGTACGGGGAGCTGTTTTTT.

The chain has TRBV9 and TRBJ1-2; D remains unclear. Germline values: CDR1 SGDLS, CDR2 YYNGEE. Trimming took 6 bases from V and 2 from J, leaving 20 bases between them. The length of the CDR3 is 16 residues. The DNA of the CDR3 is TGTGCCAGCACCAGAGGCCCTACCTTCGAAAACTATGGCTACACCTTC. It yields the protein CASTRGPTFENYGYTF.

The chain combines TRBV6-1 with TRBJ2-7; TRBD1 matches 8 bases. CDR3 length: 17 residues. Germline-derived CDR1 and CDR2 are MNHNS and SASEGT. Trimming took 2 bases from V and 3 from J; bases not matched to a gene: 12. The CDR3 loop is CASSESPTGTGSYEQYF. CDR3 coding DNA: TGTGCCAGCAGTGAATCGCCCACCGGGACAGGCAGCTACGAGCAGTACTTC.

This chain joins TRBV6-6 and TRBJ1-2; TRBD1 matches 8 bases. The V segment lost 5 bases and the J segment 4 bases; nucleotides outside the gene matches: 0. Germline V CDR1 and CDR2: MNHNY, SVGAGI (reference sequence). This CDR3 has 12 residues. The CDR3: CASSDRGYGYTF. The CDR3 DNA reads TGTGCCAGCAGTGACAGGGGCTATGGCTACACCTTC.

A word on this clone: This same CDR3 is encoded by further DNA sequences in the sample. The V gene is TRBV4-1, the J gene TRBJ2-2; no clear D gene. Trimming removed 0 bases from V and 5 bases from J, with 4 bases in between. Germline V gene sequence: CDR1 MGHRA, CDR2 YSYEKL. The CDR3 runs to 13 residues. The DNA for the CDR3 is TGCGCCAGCAGCCAAGAGCGGACCGGGGAGCTGTTTTTT. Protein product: CASSQERTGELFF.

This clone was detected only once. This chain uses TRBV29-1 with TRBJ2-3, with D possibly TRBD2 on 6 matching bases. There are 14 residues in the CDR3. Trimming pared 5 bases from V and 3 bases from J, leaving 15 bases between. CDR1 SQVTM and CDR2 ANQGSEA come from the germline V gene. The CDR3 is CSVNLLGRTDTQYF. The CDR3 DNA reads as TGCAGCGTTAATTTGCTTGGGAGGACAGATACGCAGTATTTT.

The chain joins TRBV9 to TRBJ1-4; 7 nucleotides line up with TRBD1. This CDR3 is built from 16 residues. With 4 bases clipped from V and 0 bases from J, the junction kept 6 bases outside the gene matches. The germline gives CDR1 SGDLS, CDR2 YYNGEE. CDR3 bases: TGTGCCAGCAGCCCCCAGGGGGTTGCAACTAATGAAAAACTGTTTTTT. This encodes CASSPQGVATNEKLFF. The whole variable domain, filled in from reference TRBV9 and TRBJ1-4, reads DSGVTQTPKHLITATGQRVTLRCSPRSGDLSVYWYQQSLDQGLQFLIQYYNGEERAKGNILERFSAQQFPDLHSELNLSSLELGDSALYFCASSPQGVATNEKLFFGSGTQLSVL.

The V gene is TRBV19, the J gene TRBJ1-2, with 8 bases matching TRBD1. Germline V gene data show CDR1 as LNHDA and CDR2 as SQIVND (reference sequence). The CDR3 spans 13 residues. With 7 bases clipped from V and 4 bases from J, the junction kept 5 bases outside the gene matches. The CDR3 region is CASIGTGIYGYTF. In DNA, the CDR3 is TGTGCCAGTATAGGGACAGGTATCTATGGCTACACCTTC.

The DNA for the CDR3 is TGTGCCAGCAGCTCCGAGACGAGGGAGGTGAACACTGAAGCTTTCTTT. It is translated as CASSSETREVNTEAFF. The chain carries TRBV7-6 and TRBJ1-1; D is uncertain. This CDR3 is built from 16 residues. Per the germline V gene, CDR1 is SGHVS and CDR2 is FNYEAQ. The V end was cut by 4 bases, the J end by 0 bases, with 15 bases between. Full variable domain (remainder filled in from reference TRBV7-6 and TRBJ1-1): GAGVSQSPRYKVTKRGQDVALRCDPISGHVSLYWYRQALGQGPEFLTYFNYEAQQDKSGLPNDRFSAERPEGSISTLTIQRTEQRDSAMYRCASSSETREVNTEAFFGQGTRLTVV.

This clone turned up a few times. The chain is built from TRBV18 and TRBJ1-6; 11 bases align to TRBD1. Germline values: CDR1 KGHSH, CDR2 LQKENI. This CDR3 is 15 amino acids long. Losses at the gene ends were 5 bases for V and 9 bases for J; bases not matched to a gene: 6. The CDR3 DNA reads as TGTGCCAGCTCAGCGGGACAGGGGGATCGTTCACCCCTCCACTTT. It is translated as CASSAGQGDRSPLHF.

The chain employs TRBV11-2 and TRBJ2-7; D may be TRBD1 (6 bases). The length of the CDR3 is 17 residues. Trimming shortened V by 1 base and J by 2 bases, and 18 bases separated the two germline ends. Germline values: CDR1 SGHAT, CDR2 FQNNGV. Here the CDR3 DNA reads TGTGCCAGCAGCTTAGGGGGGCAAGGTCATCACACCTACGAGCAGTACTTC. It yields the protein CASSLGGQGHHTYEQYF.

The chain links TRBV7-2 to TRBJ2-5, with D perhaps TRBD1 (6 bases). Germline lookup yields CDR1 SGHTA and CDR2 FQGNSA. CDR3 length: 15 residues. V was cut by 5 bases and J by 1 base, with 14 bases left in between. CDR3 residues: CASSQSGQSQETQYF. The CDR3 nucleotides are TGTGCCAGCAGCCAAAGCGGACAGTCCCAAGAGACCCAGTACTTC. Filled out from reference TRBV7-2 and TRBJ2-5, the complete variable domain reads GAGVSQSPSNKVTEKGKDVELRCDPISGHTALYWYRQSLGQGLEFLIYFQGNSAPDKSGLPSDRFSAERTGGSVSTLTIQRTQQEDSAVYLCASSQSGQSQETQYFGPGTRLLVL.

CDR3 nucleotide sequence: TGCGCCAGCAGCTTGTGGCAGGGCGCCCGGGTTTCCTACAATGAGCAGTTCTTC. This codes for CASSLWQGARVSYNEQFF. The chain carries TRBV5-1 and TRBJ2-1, with D possibly TRBD1 on 5 matching bases. The germline V and J ends were trimmed by 1 base and 1 base, with 18 bases remaining between them. This CDR3 has 18 residues. Germline V gene data show CDR1 as SGHRS and CDR2 as YFSETQ.

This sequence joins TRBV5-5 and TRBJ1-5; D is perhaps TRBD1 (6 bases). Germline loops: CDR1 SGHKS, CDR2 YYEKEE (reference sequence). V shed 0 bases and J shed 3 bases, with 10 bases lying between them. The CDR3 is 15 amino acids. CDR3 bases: TGTGCCAGCAGCTTGGAACAGGGAGACAATCAGCCCCAGCATTTT. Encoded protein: CASSLEQGDNQPQHF.

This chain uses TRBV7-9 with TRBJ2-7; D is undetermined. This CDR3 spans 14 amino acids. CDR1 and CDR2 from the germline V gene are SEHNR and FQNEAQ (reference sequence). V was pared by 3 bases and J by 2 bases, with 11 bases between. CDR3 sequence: CASSFDSLTYEQYF. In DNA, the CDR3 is TGTGCCAGCAGCTTTGACTCCTTAACCTACGAGCAGTACTTC.

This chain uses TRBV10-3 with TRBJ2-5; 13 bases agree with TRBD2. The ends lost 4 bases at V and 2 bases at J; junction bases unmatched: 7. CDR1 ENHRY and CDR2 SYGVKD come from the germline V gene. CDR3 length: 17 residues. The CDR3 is CAISGLAGGRVQETQYF. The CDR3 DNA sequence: TGTGCCATCAGTGGACTAGCGGGGGGCCGGGTTCAAGAGACCCAGTACTTC.

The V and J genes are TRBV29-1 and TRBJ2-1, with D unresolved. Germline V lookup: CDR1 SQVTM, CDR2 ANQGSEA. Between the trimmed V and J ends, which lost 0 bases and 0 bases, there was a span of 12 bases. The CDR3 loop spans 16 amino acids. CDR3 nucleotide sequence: TGCAGCGTTGAAGAACGGGTCGCTAGCTCCTACAATGAGCAGTTCTTC. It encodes CSVEERVASSYNEQFF.

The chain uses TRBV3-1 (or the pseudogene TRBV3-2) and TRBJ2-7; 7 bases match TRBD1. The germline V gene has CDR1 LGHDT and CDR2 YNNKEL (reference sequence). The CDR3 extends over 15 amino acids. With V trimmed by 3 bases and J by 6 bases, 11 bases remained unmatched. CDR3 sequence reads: CASSHHGTAVGEQYF. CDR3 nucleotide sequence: TGTGCCAGCAGCCATCACGGGACAGCCGTCGGCGAGCAGTACTTC.

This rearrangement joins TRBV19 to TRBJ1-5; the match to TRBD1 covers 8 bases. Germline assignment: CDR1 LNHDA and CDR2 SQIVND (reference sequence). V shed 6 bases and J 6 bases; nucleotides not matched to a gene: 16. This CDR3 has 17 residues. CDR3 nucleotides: TGTGCCAGTAGGCCCCTCGACGGGCAGGGGGCTCGTCAGCCCCAGCATTTT. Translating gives CASRPLDGQGARQPQHF.

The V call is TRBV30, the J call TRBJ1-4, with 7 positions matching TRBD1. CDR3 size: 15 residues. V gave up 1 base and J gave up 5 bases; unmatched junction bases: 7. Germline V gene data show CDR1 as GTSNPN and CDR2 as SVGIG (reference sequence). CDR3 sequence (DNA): TGTGCCTGGAGTGACCAACAGGGGACGAATGAAAAACTGTTTTTT. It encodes CAWSDQQGTNEKLFF.

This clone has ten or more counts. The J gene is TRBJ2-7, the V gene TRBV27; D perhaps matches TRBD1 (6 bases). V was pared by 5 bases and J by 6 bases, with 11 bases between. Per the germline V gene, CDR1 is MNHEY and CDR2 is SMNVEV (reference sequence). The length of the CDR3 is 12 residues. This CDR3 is CASSLPGAEQYF. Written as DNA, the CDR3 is TGTGCCAGCAGTCTTCCAGGGGCCGAGCAGTACTTC.

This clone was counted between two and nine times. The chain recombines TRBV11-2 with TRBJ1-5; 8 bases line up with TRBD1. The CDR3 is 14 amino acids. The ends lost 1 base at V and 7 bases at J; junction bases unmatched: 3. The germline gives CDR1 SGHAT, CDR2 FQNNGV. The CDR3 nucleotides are TGTGCCAGCAGCTTAGGACAGGGGCGCCAGCCCCAGCATTTT. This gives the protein CASSLGQGRQPQHF. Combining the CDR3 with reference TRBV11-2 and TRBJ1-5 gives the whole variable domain EAGVAQSPRYKIIEKRQSVAFWCNPISGHATLYWYQQILGQGPKLLIQFQNNGVVDDSQLPKDRFSAERLKGVDSTLKIQPAKLEDSAVYLCASSLGQGRQPQHFGDGTRLSIL.

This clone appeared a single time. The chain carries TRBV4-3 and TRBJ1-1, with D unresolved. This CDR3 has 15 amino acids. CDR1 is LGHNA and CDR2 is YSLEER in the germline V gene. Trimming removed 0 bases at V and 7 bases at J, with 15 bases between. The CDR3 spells CASSQDSYGGREAFF. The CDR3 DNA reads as TGCGCCAGCAGCCAAGACTCCTACGGAGGACGTGAAGCTTTCTTT.

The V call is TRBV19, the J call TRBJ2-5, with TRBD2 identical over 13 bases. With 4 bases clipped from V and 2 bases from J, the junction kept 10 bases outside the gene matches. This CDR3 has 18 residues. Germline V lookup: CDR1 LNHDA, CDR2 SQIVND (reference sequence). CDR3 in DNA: TGTGCCAGTAGTACCGGCACCGGGACTAGCGGGACTCAAGAGACCCAGTACTTC. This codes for CASSTGTGTSGTQETQYF. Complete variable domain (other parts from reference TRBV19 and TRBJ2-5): DGGITQSPKYLFRKEGQNVTLSCEQNLNHDAMYWYRQDPGQGLRLIYYSQIVNDFQKGDIAEGYSVSREKKESFPLTVTSAQKNPTAFYLCASSTGTGTSGTQETQYFGPGTRLLVL.

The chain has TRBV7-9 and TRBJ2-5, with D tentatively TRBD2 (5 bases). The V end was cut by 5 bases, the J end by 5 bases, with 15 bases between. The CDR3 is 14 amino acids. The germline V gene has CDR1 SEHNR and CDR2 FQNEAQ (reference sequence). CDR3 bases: TGTGCCAGCAGCCTTAGCCTAGCTGGGGAGACCCAGTACTTC. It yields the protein CASSLSLAGETQYF.

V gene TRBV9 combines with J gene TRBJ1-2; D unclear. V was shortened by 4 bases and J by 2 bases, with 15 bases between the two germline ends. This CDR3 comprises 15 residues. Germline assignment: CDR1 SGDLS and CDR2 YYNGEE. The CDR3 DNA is TGTGCCAGCAGCCAAGGACCGAGCGGGAACTATGGCTACACCTTC. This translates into CASSQGPSGNYGYTF. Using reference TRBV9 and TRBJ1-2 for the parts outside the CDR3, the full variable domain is DSGVTQTPKHLITATGQRVTLRCSPRSGDLSVYWYQQSLDQGLQFLIQYYNGEERAKGNILERFSAQQFPDLHSELNLSSLELGDSALYFCASSQGPSGNYGYTFGSGTRLTVV.